This T cell receptor (beta chain) emerged from a study of a mutant IDH1 vaccine in newly diagnosed glioma. The method was immunoSEQ multiplex PCR; TCRdb's version includes in-frame clones alone and lacks a portion of them. The table records tens of thousands of clones, 75% to 90% of them present only once. On this clone itself: As yet, its antigen is unknown.

Study-wide results and limits: In roughly 93% of patients, immune responses induced by the vaccine occurred.

Time point denoted: week 11, during vaccination. Vaccination comprised doses that each held 300 ug of mutant IDH1 20-mer peptide, plus topical imiquimod. Trimming pared 10 bases from V and 0 bases from J, leaving 15 bases between. The germline V gene has CDR1 LNHDA and CDR2 SQIVND (reference sequence). The CDR3 length is 15 residues. Sequenced here: PBMCs, sampled from a glioma patient whose treatment included an IDH1 peptide vaccine. The receptor's source is a man aged 50 to 59 with glioma. The gene calls are TRBV19 and TRBJ2-2; D is ambiguous. For the CDR3, the DNA is TGTGCCACCTCCCACGGACCTTCGAACACCGGGGAGCTGTTTTTT. It codes for CATSHGPSNTGELFF.